The 6 T cell receptor beta chains below come from one sample, sequenced in a study of cytomegalovirus exposure and HLA in healthy donors. Assay used: immunoSEQ multiplex PCR; TCRdb lists only in-frame clones, some missing. The sample holds about 92,000 clones, about 94% seen once. The specimen was PBMCs. The receptors derive from a woman in her 30s in good health and CMV-seropositive.

This clone has just one count. The CDR3 protein is CASSNDGQVGAEAFF. DNA for the CDR3: TGTGCCAGCAGTAATGACGGACAGGTGGGTGCTGAAGCTTTCTTT. The chain couples TRBV6-6 to TRBJ1-1; 7 bases align to TRBD1. This CDR3 is 15 amino acids long. Germline values: CDR1 MNHNY, CDR2 SVGAGI (reference sequence). J was trimmed by 6 bases and V by 5 bases; bases with no gene match: 12.

CDR3: CASSQGDRGGPYEQYF. In nucleotides, the CDR3 is TGCGCCAGCAGCCAAGGGGACAGGGGAGGGCCCTACGAGCAGTACTTC. This chain connects TRBV4-3 to TRBJ2-7; TRBD1 agrees at 10 bases. Germline CDR1 reads LGHNA; CDR2 reads YSLEER. The CDR3 covers 16 residues. Unmatched junction bases numbered 5, after V lost 1 base and J lost 2 bases.

This chain connects TRBV28 to TRBJ2-7, with 13 positions matching TRBD2. The V and J ends lost 6 bases and 2 bases, in that order; junction bases with no gene match: 4. The CDR3 is 15 amino acids. Germline CDR1 and CDR2: MDHEN and SYDVKM. In DNA, the CDR3 is TGTGCCAGCAGGGTACTAGCGGGAGGGCCCTACGAGCAGTACTTC. It is translated as CASRVLAGGPYEQYF.

This chain joins TRBV1 and TRBJ1-1. TRBV1 is given as a pseudogene. The CDR3 is 19 residues long. The CDR3 bases are TGCACCAGCAGCCAAGATCTGTTGGGAGGTGGGTCTGTGAACACTGAAGCTTTCTTT. Amino acid sequence: CTSSQDLLGGGSVNTEAFF.

This chain links TRBV28 with TRBJ2-2; 11 nucleotides line up with TRBD2. This CDR3 is built from 16 residues. Germline CDR1 and CDR2: MDHEN and SYDVKM. V trimming: 6 bases; J trimming: 4 bases; junction bases outside the gene matches: 7. CDR3 loop: CASSRRLAGSTGELFF. The DNA of the CDR3 is TGTGCCAGCAGCCGAAGACTAGCGGGATCCACCGGGGAGCTGTTTTTT. The entire variable domain, with the rest obtained from reference TRBV28 and TRBJ2-2, is as follows: DVKVTQSSRYLVKRTGEKVFLECVQDMDHENMFWYRQDPGLGLRLIYFSYDVKMKEKGDIPEGYSVSREKKERFSLILESASTNQTSMYLCASSRRLAGSTGELFFGEGSRLTVL.

The rearrangement uses TRBV28 and TRBJ2-7, with D possibly matching TRBD2 (7 bases). V lost 10 bases and J 4 bases, leaving 20 bases between the germline ends. There are 14 residues in the CDR3. Germline lookup yields CDR1 MDHEN and CDR2 SYDVKM. For the CDR3, the DNA is TGTGCCATCACGAGGGAGGGAGGGGGTTACGAGCAGTACTTC. This gives the protein CAITREGGGYEQYF.